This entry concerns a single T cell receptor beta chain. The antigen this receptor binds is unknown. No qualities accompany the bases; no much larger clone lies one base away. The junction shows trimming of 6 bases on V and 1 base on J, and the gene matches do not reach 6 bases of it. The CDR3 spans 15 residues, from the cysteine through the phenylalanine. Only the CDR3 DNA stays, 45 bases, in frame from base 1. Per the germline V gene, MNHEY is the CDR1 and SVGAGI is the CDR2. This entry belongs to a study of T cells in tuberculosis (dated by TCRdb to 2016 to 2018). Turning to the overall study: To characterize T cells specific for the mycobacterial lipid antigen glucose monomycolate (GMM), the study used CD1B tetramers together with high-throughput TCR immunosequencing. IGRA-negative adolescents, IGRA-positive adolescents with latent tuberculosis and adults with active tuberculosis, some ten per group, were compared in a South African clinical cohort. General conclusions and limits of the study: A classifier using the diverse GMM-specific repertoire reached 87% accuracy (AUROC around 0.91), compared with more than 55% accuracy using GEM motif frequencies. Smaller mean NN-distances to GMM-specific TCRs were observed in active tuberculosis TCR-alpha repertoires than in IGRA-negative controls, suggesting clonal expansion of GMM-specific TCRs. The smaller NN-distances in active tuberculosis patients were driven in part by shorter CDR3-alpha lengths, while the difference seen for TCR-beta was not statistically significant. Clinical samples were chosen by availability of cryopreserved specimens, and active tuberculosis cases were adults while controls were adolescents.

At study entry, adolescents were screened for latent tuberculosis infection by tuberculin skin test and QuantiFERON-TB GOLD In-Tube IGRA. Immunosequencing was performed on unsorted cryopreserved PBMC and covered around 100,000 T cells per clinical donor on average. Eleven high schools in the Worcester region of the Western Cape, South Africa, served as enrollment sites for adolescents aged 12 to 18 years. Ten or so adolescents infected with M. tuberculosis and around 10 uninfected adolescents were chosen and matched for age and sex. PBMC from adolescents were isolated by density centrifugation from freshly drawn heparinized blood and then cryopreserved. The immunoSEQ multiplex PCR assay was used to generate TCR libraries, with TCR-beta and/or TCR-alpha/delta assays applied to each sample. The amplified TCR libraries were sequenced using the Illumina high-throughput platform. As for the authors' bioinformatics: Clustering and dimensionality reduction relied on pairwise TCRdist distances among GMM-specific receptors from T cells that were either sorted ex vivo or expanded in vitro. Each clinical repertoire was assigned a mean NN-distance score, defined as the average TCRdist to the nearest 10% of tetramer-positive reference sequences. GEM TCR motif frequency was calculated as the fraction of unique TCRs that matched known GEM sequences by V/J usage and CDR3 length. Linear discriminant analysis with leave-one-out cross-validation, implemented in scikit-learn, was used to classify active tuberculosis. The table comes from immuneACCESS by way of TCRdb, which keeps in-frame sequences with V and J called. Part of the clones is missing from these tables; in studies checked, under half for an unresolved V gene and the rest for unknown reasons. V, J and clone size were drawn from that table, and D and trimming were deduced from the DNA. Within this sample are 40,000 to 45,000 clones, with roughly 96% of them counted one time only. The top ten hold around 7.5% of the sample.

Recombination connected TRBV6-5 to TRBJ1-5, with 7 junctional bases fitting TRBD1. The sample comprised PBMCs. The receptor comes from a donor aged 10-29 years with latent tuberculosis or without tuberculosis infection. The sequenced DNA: TGTGCCAGCAGCCCCGGGACAGCCAGCAATCAGCCCCAGCATTTT. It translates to CASSPGTASNQPQHF.